This T cell receptor beta chain emerged from a study of beta chain features in type 1 diabetes. Study-level findings and limits: In comparison with healthy donors, patients had naive, central memory and Treg TCRB repertoires that appeared more similar. Whatever favoring of shorter templates PCR might show would apply equally to patients and controls. Patients with Type 1 diabetes showed moderately but significantly shorter TCRB CDR3s in all four CD4+ subsets.

The CDR3 is 16 residues long. Reverse transcription of all isolated RNA meant that expressed TCRB transcripts were sequenced. Here immunoSEQ multiplex PCR was the method, and the copy in TCRdb shows in-frame clones only, minus some. Here the sample spans about 42,000 clones, approximately 48% being singletons. Per donor, one heparinised blood draw averaged approximately 120 mL. This clone was seen a few times. Its target is not known. The receptor was derived from a woman aged 25 to 45 in good health. Sequenced: stem cell memory CD4+ T cells from blood. The V call is TRBV23-1, the J call TRBJ2-5, with 10 bases matching TRBD1. The J call may be faulty, since TRBJ2-7 better matches the DNA end. TRBV23-1 counts as an open reading frame of uncertain function. DNA of the CDR3: TGCGCCAGCAGTCAATCGGGGACAGGGGTTCCATACGAGCAGTACTTC. Its translation: CASSQSGTGVPYEQYF.